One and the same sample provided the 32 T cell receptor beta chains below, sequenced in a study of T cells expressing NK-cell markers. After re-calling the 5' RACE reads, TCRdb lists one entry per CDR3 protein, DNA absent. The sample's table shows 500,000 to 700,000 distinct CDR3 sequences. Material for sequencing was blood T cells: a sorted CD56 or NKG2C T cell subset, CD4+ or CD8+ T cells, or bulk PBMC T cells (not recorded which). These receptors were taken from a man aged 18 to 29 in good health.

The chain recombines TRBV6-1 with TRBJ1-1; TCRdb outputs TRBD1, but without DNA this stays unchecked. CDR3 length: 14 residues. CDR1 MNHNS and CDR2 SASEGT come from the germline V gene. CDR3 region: CASRTGWRGPEAFF.

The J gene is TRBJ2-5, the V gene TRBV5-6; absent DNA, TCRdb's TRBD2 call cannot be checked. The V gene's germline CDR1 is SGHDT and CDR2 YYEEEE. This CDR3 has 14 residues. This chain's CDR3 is CASSMTAGEETQYF.

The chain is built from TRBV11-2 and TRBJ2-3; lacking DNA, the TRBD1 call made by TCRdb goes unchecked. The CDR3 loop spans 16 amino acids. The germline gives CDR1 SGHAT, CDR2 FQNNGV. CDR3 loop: CASSLDRGPGSDTQYF.

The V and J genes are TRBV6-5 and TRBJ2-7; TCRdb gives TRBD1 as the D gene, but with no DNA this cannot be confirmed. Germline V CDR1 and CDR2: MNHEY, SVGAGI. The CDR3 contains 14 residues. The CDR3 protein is CASSSDRTENEQYF.

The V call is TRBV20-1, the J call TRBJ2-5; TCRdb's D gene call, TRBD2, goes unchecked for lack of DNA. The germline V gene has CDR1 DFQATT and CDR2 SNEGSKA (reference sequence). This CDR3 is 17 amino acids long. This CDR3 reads CSATSGTSGRGRETQYF.

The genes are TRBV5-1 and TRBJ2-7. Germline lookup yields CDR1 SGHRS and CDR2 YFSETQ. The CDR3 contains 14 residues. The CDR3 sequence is CASSFEWGSYEQYF.

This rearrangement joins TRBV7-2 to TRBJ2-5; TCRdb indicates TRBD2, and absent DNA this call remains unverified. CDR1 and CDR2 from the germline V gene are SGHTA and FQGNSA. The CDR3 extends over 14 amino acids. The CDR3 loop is CASSLVEAQETQYF.

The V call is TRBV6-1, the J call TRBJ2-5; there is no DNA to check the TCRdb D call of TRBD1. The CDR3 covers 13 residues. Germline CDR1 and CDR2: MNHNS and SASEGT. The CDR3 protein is CASSRTGVETQYF.

The CDR3 protein is CASSYLAGAGEAFF. V and J are TRBV6-5 and TRBJ1-1; without DNA, the TCRdb call of TRBD1 cannot be checked. CDR1 is MNHEY, CDR2 SVGAGI, per germline. This CDR3 is 14 amino acids long.

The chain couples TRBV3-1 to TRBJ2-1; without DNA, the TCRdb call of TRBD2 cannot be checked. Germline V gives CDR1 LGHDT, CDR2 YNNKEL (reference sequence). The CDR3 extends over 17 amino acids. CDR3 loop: CASSHRTKAGEKDEQFF.

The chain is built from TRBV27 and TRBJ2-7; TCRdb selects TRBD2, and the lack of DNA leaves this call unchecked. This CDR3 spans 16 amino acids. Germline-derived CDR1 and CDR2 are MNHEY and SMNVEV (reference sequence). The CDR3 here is CASSSLSGGIYYEQYF.

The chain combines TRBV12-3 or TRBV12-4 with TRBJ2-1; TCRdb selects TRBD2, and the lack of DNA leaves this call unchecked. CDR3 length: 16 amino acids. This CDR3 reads CASSFYILAGGDEQFF.

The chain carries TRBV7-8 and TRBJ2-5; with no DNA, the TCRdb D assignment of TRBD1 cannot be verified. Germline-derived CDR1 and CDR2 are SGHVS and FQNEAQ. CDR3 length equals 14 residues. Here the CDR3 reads CASSTYRGRETQYF.

CDR3 amino acids: CSAGGMGNQPQHF. The chain links TRBV29-1 to TRBJ1-5; TCRdb calls TRBD1, which cannot be checked without DNA. This CDR3 is 13 amino acids long. Germline V gene data show CDR1 as SQVTM and CDR2 as ANQGSEA.

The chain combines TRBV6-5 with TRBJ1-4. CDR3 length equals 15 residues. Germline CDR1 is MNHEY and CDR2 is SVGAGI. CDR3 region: CASRGTLHPNEKLFF.

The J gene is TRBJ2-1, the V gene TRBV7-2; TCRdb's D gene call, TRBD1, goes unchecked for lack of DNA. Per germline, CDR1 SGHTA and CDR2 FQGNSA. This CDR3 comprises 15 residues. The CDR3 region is CASSPRDIPYNEQFF.

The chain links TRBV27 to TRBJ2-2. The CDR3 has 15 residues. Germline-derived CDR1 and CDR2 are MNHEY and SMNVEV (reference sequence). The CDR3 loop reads CASSLIGSQTGELFF.

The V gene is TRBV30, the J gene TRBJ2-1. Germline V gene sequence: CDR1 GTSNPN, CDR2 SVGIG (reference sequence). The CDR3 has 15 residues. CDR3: CAWSVDSIGFNEQFF.

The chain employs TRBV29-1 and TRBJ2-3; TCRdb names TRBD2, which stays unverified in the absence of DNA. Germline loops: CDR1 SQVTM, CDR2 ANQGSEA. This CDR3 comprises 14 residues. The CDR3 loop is CSAHPGLITDTQYF.

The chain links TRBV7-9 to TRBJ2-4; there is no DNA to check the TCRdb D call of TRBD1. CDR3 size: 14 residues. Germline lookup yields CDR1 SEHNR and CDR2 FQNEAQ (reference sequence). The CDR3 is CASSFGTSQNIQYF.

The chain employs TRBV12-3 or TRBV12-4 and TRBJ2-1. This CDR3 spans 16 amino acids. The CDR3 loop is CASSPLGGSSYNEQFF.

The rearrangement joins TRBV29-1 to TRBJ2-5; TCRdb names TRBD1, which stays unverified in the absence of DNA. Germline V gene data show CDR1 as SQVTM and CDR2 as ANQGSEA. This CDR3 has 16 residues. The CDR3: CSVPATDRVWGETQYF.

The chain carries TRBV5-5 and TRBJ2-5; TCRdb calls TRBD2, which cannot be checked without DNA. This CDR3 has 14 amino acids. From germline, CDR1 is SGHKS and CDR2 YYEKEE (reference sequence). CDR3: CASSLEREYGTQYF.

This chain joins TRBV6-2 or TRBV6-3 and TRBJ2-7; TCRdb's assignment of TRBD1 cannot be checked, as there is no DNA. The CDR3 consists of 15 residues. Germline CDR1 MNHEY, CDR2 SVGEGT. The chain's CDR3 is CASSSDRDPLHEQYF.

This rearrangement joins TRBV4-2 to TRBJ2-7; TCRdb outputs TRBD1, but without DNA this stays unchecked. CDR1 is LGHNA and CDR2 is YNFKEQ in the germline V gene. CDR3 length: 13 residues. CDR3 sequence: CASRRSRGHEQYF.

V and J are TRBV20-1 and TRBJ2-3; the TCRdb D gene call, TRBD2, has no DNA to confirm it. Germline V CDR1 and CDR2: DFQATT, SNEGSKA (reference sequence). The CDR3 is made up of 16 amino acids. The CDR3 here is CSAPGLAGKRTDTQYF.

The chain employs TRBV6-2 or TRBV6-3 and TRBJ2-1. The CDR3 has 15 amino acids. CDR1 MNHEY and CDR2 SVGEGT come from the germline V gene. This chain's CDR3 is CASSTSGRAYNEQFF.

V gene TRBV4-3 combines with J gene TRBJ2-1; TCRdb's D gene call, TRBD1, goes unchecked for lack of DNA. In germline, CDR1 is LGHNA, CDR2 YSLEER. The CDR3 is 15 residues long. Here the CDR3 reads CASSQPGQGVNEQFF.

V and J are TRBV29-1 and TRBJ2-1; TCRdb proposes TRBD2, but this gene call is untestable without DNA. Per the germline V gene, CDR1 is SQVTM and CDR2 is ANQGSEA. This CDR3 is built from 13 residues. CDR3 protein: CSVVAGGGNEQFF.

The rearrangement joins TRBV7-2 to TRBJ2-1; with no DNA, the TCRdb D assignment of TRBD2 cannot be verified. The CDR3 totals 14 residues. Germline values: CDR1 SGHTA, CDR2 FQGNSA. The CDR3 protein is CASSLPAGTNEQFF.

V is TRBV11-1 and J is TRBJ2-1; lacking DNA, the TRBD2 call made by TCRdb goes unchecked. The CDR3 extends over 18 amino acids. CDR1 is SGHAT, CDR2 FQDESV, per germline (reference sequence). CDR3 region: CASSLPQREGSSYNEQFF.

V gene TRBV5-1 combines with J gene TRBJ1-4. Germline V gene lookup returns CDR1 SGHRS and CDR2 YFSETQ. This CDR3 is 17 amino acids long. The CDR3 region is CASSLAGLATTNEKLFF.